This TCR beta chain was sequenced for a study of blood T cell repertoires in COVID-19. Study information: Samples of COVID-19 (acute and convalescent) were obtained from the United States, Italy and Spain. The cDNA or gDNA used as material had been derived from T cells, B-cell-depleted T cells, or PBMCs.

This CDR3 has 13 amino acids. Trimming removed 5 bases at V and 8 bases at J, with 15 bases between. Germline V gene sequence: CDR1 SNHLY, CDR2 FYNNEI. As originally analysed: How many nucleated cells were present was estimated from reference gene primer amplification. TCRdb's copy holds only in-frame clones and misses some; the assay was immunoSEQ multiplex PCR. V, J and clone size were drawn from that table, and D and trimming were deduced from the DNA. This table has 140,000 to 150,000 clones, roughly 90% appearing once. The TCR comes from a human donor in a cohort sampled during active COVID-19. The rearrangement joins TRBV2 to TRBJ1-2; D unresolved. The material sequenced was peripheral blood. CDR3 DNA sequence: TGTGCCAGCAGTCCCGAAATGGGAGAAGGCTACACCTTC. This codes for CASSPEMGEGYTF.